These 32 T cell receptor beta chains share one sample of origin, sequenced in a study of patients and donors after allogeneic stem cell transplantation. MiXCR, applied by TCRdb to the RT-PCR reads, yields one record per CDR3 protein. The sample shows some 960,000 distinct CDR3 sequences, 18% of them seen only once. Sequences were obtained from blood, either unsorted or a sorted T cell fraction (not recorded which). These receptors originate from a human donor who was either an allogeneic HSCT recipient or a stem cell or donor lymphocyte infusion donor (not recorded which). It is not recorded whose cells these are; they may come from a transplant donor.

This clonotype was seen at least ten times. This chain connects TRBV4-1 to TRBJ2-2; 7 bases map to TRBD2. The CDR3 is made up of 15 amino acids. The germline CDR1 and CDR2 sequences are MGHRA and YSYEKL. V shed 0 bases and J 4 bases; nucleotides not matched to a gene: 2. Here the CDR3 DNA reads TGCGCCAGCAGCCAAGATGGGGGGGTCACCGGGGAGCTGTTTTTT. It is translated as CASSQDGGVTGELFF.

This clonotype was seen a handful of times. The chain has TRBV12-3 or TRBV12-4 and TRBJ2-5; tentatively, D is TRBD2 (5 bases). This CDR3 has 15 amino acids. Trimming left V 6 bases short and J 2 bases short, with 16 bases between. The DNA for the CDR3 is TGTGCCAGCAGCCTCGAGGGTTTGCGGCAAGAGACCCAGTACTTC. Encoded protein: CASSLEGLRQETQYF.

This clonotype was picked up a small number of times. The J gene is TRBJ2-7, the V gene TRBV25-1, with TRBD2 matching over 8 bases. The V and J ends lost 4 bases and 2 bases, in that order; junction bases with no gene match: 7. Germline CDR1 and CDR2: MGHDK and SYGVNS. This CDR3 is 15 amino acids long. DNA of the CDR3: TGTGCCAGCAGTGCGTCAGCGGGAGTAACCTACGAGCAGTACTTC. Encoded protein: CASSASAGVTYEQYF.

The rearrangement links TRBV7-9 to TRBJ2-7; 7 bases agree with TRBD2. Germline V gene lookup returns CDR1 SEHNR and CDR2 FQNEAQ (reference sequence). V gave up 4 bases and J gave up 6 bases; unmatched junction bases: 12. The CDR3 consists of 15 residues. The CDR3 reads CASSYRPGLMGEQYF. The DNA for the CDR3 is TGTGCCAGCAGCTATAGGCCGGGACTAATGGGCGAGCAGTACTTC. Together with reference TRBV7-9 and TRBJ2-7, the CDR3 gives the full variable domain: DTGVSQNPRHKITKRGQNVTFRCDPISEHNRLYWYRQTLGQGPEFLTYFQNEAQLEKSRLLSDRFSAERPKGSFSTLEIQRTEQGDSAMYLCASSYRPGLMGEQYFGPGTRLTVT.

This clonotype has a handful of counts. This rearrangement joins TRBV7-6 to TRBJ2-7; 11 bases are shared with TRBD2. The J segment lost 0 bases and the V segment lost 1 base, leaving 8 bases of the junction unmatched. The CDR3 runs to 18 residues. Germline CDR1 SGHVS, CDR2 FNYEAQ. Written as DNA, the CDR3 is TGTGCCAGCAGCTTAGGGGTACTAGCGGGAGAAAGCTCCTACGAGCAGTACTTC. Translation: CASSLGVLAGESSYEQYF.

V and J are TRBV7-2 and TRBJ1-5, with D possibly TRBD1 on 6 matching bases. Trimming took off 5 bases at V and 6 bases at J, with 14 bases between the two ends. The CDR3 has 14 residues. Germline V gene data show CDR1 as SGHTA and CDR2 as FQGNSA. DNA of the CDR3: TGTGCCAGCAGCACACAGGGCTTAGGTCAGCCCCAGCATTTT. Translating gives CASSTQGLGQPQHF.

The V gene is TRBV5-1, the J gene TRBJ2-3, with 7 bases fitting TRBD2. V lost 3 bases, J lost 0 bases, and 4 bases stayed unmatched. CDR1 and CDR2 (germline): SGHRS, YFSETQ. The CDR3 extends over 15 amino acids. The CDR3 is CASSSGLSSTDTQYF. In DNA form, the CDR3 reads TGCGCCAGCAGCTCGGGACTATCTAGCACAGATACGCAGTATTTT.

The chain joins TRBV6-5 to TRBJ1-3; D is undetermined. CDR1 and CDR2 (germline): MNHEY, SVGAGI. With 0 bases removed from V and 4 bases from J, the gap between germline ends came to 10 bases. This CDR3 region has 15 residues. The CDR3 reads CASSYSSREGNTIYF. The CDR3 bases are TGTGCCAGCAGTTACTCGAGTAGGGAAGGAAACACCATATATTTT.

The J gene is TRBJ1-5, the V gene TRBV7-2; D gene unclear. The CDR3 runs 13 residues. CDR1 and CDR2 from the germline V gene are SGHTA and FQGNSA. Deletions cut 5 bases from V and 5 bases from J, with 10 bases between. The CDR3 sequence: CASSLLMDQPQHF. The CDR3, as DNA: TGTGCCAGCAGCCTTCTAATGGATCAGCCCCAGCATTTT. Looking up the rest from reference TRBV7-2 and TRBJ1-5 gives the full variable domain: GAGVSQSPSNKVTEKGKDVELRCDPISGHTALYWYRQSLGQGLEFLIYFQGNSAPDKSGLPSDRFSAERTGGSVSTLTIQRTQQEDSAVYLCASSLLMDQPQHFGDGTRLSIL.

This clonotype has more than one count but fewer than ten. The V and J genes are TRBV11-2 and TRBJ2-1, with a tentative D call TRBD2 (5 bases). Germline values: CDR1 SGHAT, CDR2 FQNNGV. The CDR3 totals 16 residues. V was cut by 2 bases and J by 8 bases, with 19 bases left in between. CDR3 coding DNA: TGTGCCAGCAGCTTAATTATCGGACCAACCGGGGATGAGCAGTTCTTC. Protein: CASSLIIGPTGDEQFF. Looking up the rest from reference TRBV11-2 and TRBJ2-1 gives the full variable domain: EAGVAQSPRYKIIEKRQSVAFWCNPISGHATLYWYQQILGQGPKLLIQFQNNGVVDDSQLPKDRFSAERLKGVDSTLKIQPAKLEDSAVYLCASSLIIGPTGDEQFFGPGTRLTVL.

The chain employs TRBV27 and TRBJ1-1; D not resolved. The ends were cut back, 4 bases at V and 6 bases at J, with 12 bases in the middle. The CDR3 contains 13 residues. Germline V CDR1 and CDR2: MNHEY, SMNVEV (reference sequence). CDR3 region: CASSSDTPSEAFF. The CDR3 DNA follows: TGTGCCAGCAGTTCCGACACTCCCTCTGAAGCTTTCTTT.

Only a few counts were recorded for this clonotype. The V gene is TRBV5-4, the J gene TRBJ1-2; D possibly corresponds to TRBD1 (5 bases). CDR1 and CDR2 (germline): SGHNT, YYREEE (reference sequence). V lost 5 bases to trimming and J lost 7 bases, with 18 bases between them. There are 14 residues in the CDR3. The CDR3 protein is CASSPGTETGGYTF. The CDR3 DNA reads TGTGCCAGCAGTCCGGGGACCGAGACGGGTGGCTACACCTTC.

This clonotype was detected a few times. The rearrangement uses TRBV9 and TRBJ2-7, with D possibly TRBD2 on 6 matching bases. V shed 0 bases and J shed 2 bases, with 9 bases lying between them. The CDR3 contains 14 residues. Germline assignment: CDR1 SGDLS and CDR2 YYNGEE. CDR3: CASSVEAGPYEQYF. In DNA form, the CDR3 reads TGTGCCAGCAGCGTAGAGGCGGGGCCCTACGAGCAGTACTTC.

This rearrangement joins TRBV7-9 to TRBJ2-7, with D maybe TRBD1 (6 bases). Germline lookup yields CDR1 SEHNR and CDR2 FQNEAQ (reference sequence). This CDR3 contains 17 residues. Between the trimmed V and J ends, which lost 5 bases and 2 bases, there was a span of 22 bases. The DNA for the CDR3 is TGTGCCAGCAGCCCCCGTTCGTGGCAGGGGTTTGCCTACGAGCAGTACTTC. Encoded protein: CASSPRSWQGFAYEQYF.

Only a few counts were recorded for this clonotype. The chain combines TRBV25-1 with TRBJ2-7; no reliable D call. The CDR3 covers 14 residues. CDR1 is MGHDK and CDR2 is SYGVNS in the germline V gene. The V end lost 2 bases, the J end lost 1 base, and 9 bases lay between the germline ends. Here the CDR3 reads CASSEPGPSYEQYF. The CDR3 DNA sequence: TGTGCCAGCAGTGAACCCGGGCCGTCCTACGAGCAGTACTTC.

The table lists this clonotype with a few counts. CDR3 bases: TGTGCCAGCAGTGAAGCGGTCACAAGGTGGTATGGCTACACCTTC. As protein: CASSEAVTRWYGYTF. This sequence joins TRBV6-1 and TRBJ1-2; D is uncertain. Between the trimmed V and J ends, which lost 0 bases and 5 bases, there was a span of 13 bases. This CDR3 has 15 residues. The germline V gene encodes CDR1 MNHNS and CDR2 SASEGT.

The gene calls are TRBV15 and TRBJ2-7, with TRBD1 identical over 10 bases. CDR3 length: 18 amino acids. Looked up from germline, CDR1 is LNHNV and CDR2 is YYDKDF (reference sequence). After removal of 1 base from V and 3 bases from J, the junction contained 12 bases not matched to a gene. The CDR3 sequence is CATSRVRDRGRLNYEQYF. CDR3 nucleotides: TGTGCCACCAGCAGAGTAAGGGACAGGGGAAGGCTGAACTACGAGCAGTACTTC.

This clonotype occurred a few times. The chain couples TRBV10-3 to TRBJ2-3; TRBD2 agrees at 12 bases. V lost 3 bases, J lost 4 bases, and 2 bases stayed unmatched. The germline V gene encodes CDR1 ENHRY and CDR2 SYGVKD. The CDR3 covers 15 residues. The DNA of the CDR3 is TGTGCCATCAGTGAAACTAGCGGGGGGCCAGATACGCAGTATTTT. This gives the protein CAISETSGGPDTQYF.

J is TRBJ1-6 and V is TRBV4-1; D is ambiguous. The CDR3 extends over 14 amino acids. V was clipped by 4 bases and J by 5 bases, with 9 bases between them. The germline CDR1 and CDR2 sequences are MGHRA and YSYEKL. CDR3 sequence: CASSRVGDNSPLHF. Written as DNA, the CDR3 is TGCGCCAGCAGCCGAGTGGGCGATAATTCACCCCTCCACTTT.

This clonotype was seen more than once but under ten times. J is TRBJ1-1 and V is TRBV3-1; D not resolved. Trimming shortened V by 4 bases and J by 4 bases, and 22 bases separated the two germline ends. The CDR3 is 17 residues long. Germline loops: CDR1 LGHDT, CDR2 YNNKEL (reference sequence). The DNA of the CDR3 is TGTGCCAGCAGCCCCGTTCAGGACTCCCAGAGGAGCACTGAAGCTTTCTTT. The encoded protein is CASSPVQDSQRSTEAFF.

V gene TRBV28 combines with J gene TRBJ1-1; possibly TRBD1 for D (6 bases). V shed 5 bases and J shed 1 base, with 11 bases lying between them. Germline loops: CDR1 MDHEN, CDR2 SYDVKM. The CDR3 consists of 14 residues. For the CDR3, the DNA is TGTGCCAGCAGTGGGGGGACAAAGAACACTGAAGCTTTCTTT. Encoded protein: CASSGGTKNTEAFF.

The chain links TRBV13 to TRBJ1-5, with a tentative D call TRBD1 (6 bases). The V end was cut by 2 bases, the J end by 6 bases, with 17 bases between. CDR3 length: 16 amino acids. Germline V CDR1 and CDR2: PRHDT, FYEKMQ (reference sequence). The CDR3: CASSLSTQGYSQPQHF. DNA for the CDR3: TGTGCCAGCAGCTTATCTACACAGGGCTATAGTCAGCCCCAGCATTTT.

The J gene is TRBJ2-7, the V gene TRBV5-5; tentative D call: TRBD2 (5 bases). The CDR3 runs to 14 residues. V was pared by 3 bases and J by 5 bases, with 15 bases between. The germline CDR1 and CDR2 sequences are SGHKS and YYEKEE (reference sequence). The DNA of the CDR3 is TGTGCCAGCAGCTCTTGGGGAAGCGGAGACGAGCAGTACTTC. It codes for CASSSWGSGDEQYF.

This clonotype has at least ten counts. J is TRBJ2-2 and V is TRBV20-1, with TRBD1 matching over 9 bases. The length of the CDR3 is 13 residues. The trim removed 6 bases at V and 5 bases at J, leaving 4 bases unmatched. Germline V gives CDR1 DFQATT, CDR2 SNEGSKA (reference sequence). CDR3 region: CSAGTGRTGELFF. CDR3 coding DNA: TGCAGTGCCGGGACAGGGCGAACCGGGGAGCTGTTTTTT.

The genes are TRBV20-1 and TRBJ2-3, with D perhaps assigned TRBD1 or TRBD2 (6 bases each). Per germline, CDR1 DFQATT and CDR2 SNEGSKA (reference sequence). This CDR3 has 13 residues. The germline V and J ends were trimmed by 1 base and 3 bases, with 8 bases remaining between them. The CDR3 DNA reads as TGCAGTGCTAGAGTAGGGGGGACAGATACGCAGTATTTT. Protein sequence: CSARVGGTDTQYF.

This clonotype came up a few times. V and J are TRBV7-3 and TRBJ1-1; 8 bases match TRBD1. Losses at the gene ends were 2 bases for V and 0 bases for J; bases not matched to a gene: 5. The V gene's germline CDR1 is SGHTA and CDR2 FQGTGA. The CDR3 has 16 residues. The CDR3 loop reads CASSLAGTGMNTEAFF. Written as DNA, the CDR3 is TGTGCCAGCAGCTTAGCGGGGACAGGAATGAACACTGAAGCTTTCTTT.

The rearrangement links TRBV12-5 to TRBJ2-6; D is possibly TRBD2 (6 bases). The CDR3 runs 16 residues. Trimming cost V 2 bases and J 12 bases, with 20 bases left between them. Germline assignment: CDR1 LGHNT and CDR2 FRNRAP. The CDR3 loop is CASGLPPLGGRVVLTF. The CDR3 DNA follows: TGTGCTAGTGGTTTGCCCCCCCTCGGGGGAAGGGTCGTCCTGACTTTC.

This clonotype was seen only a few times. This chain joins TRBV27 and TRBJ1-1, with unresolved D. V was trimmed by 6 bases and J by 7 bases, leaving 15 bases between them. This CDR3 spans 13 amino acids. CDR1 is MNHEY, CDR2 SMNVEV, per germline (reference sequence). CDR3: CASRSLVGGEAFF. CDR3 DNA sequence: TGTGCCAGCAGGTCCCTTGTCGGTGGTGAAGCTTTCTTT.

The V and J genes are TRBV13 and TRBJ1-1; the D is unclear. Per the germline V gene, CDR1 is PRHDT and CDR2 is FYEKMQ (reference sequence). The CDR3 is 14 residues long. The germline V and J ends were trimmed by 3 bases and 0 bases, with 8 bases remaining between them. The CDR3 region has the DNA TGTGCCAGCAGCTTTGGGCTGTTGAACACTGAAGCTTTCTTT. The encoded protein is CASSFGLLNTEAFF.

This clonotype showed up just a few times. The chain employs TRBV7-2 and TRBJ1-5; TRBD1 might be the D (6 bases). Germline CDR1 and CDR2: SGHTA and FQGNSA. V gave up 5 bases and J gave up 1 base, with 12 bases separating them. This CDR3 is built from 15 residues. CDR3 region: CASSTDRGSNQPQHF. The CDR3 region has the DNA TGTGCCAGCAGCACGGACAGAGGCAGCAATCAGCCCCAGCATTTT. Full variable domain (rest looked up from reference TRBV7-2 and TRBJ1-5): GAGVSQSPSNKVTEKGKDVELRCDPISGHTALYWYRQSLGQGLEFLIYFQGNSAPDKSGLPSDRFSAERTGGSVSTLTIQRTQQEDSAVYLCASSTDRGSNQPQHFGDGTRLSIL.

V gene TRBV24-1 combines with J gene TRBJ2-3, with a weak D call TRBD1 (6 bases). The length of the CDR3 is 11 residues. V lost 12 bases and J 5 bases, leaving 11 bases between the germline ends. Germline V gives CDR1 KGHDR, CDR2 SFDVKD. CDR3 sequence (DNA): TGTGCCGTCTCAGGGGTAGATACGCAGTATTTT. This gives the protein CAVSGVDTQYF.

This clonotype has a handful of counts. The chain has TRBV12-3 or TRBV12-4 and TRBJ2-2; 9 bases match TRBD1. After removal of 10 bases from V and 4 bases from J, the junction contained 4 bases not matched to a gene. The CDR3 covers 13 residues. CDR3: CATQGAGTGELFF. As DNA, the CDR3 is TGTGCCACACAGGGGGCAGGCACCGGGGAGCTGTTTTTT.